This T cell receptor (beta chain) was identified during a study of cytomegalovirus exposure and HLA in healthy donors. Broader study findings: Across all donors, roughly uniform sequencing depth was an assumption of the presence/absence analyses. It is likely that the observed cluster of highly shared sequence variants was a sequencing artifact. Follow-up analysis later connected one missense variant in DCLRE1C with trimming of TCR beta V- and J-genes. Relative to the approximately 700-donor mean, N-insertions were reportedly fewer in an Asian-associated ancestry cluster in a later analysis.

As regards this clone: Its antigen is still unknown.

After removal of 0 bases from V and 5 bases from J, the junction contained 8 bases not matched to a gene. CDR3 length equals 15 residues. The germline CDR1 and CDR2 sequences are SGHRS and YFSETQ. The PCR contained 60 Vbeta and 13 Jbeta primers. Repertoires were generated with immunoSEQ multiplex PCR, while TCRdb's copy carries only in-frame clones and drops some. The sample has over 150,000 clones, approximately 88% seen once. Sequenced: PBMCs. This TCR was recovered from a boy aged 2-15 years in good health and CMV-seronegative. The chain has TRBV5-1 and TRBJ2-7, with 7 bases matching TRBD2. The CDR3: CASSLAAGAPDEQYF. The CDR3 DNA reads TGCGCCAGCAGCTTGGCCGCGGGAGCACCCGACGAGCAGTACTTC.